This T cell receptor (beta chain) derives from a study of vaccination and CD4 T cells after COVID-19. The treatment here: approximately 9-day PBMC culture with coronavirus spike peptide pools or control peptides (ViraFEST assay). Researchers used the Oncomine TCR Beta short-read assay to sequence DNA from cultured CD4+ T cells. Each CDR3 protein is one row after TCRdb ran MiXCR on the PCR reads. Of roughly 22,000 distinct CDR3 sequences in the sample, approximately 32% are singletons; the top ten hold around 11%. This clonotype showed up just a few times. Its antigen is still unknown. Sequenced: cultured CD4+ T cells from blood. The clonotype comes from a human donor with COVID-19.

The CDR3: CAWGTSEAFF. Here the CDR3 DNA reads TGTGCCTGGGGGACTTCTGAAGCTTTCTTT. The chain carries TRBV30 and TRBJ1-1, with D perhaps TRBD1 (5 bases). Trimming pared 5 bases from V and 6 bases from J, leaving 7 bases between. Germline CDR1 and CDR2: GTSNPN and SVGIG (reference sequence). The CDR3 totals 10 residues.